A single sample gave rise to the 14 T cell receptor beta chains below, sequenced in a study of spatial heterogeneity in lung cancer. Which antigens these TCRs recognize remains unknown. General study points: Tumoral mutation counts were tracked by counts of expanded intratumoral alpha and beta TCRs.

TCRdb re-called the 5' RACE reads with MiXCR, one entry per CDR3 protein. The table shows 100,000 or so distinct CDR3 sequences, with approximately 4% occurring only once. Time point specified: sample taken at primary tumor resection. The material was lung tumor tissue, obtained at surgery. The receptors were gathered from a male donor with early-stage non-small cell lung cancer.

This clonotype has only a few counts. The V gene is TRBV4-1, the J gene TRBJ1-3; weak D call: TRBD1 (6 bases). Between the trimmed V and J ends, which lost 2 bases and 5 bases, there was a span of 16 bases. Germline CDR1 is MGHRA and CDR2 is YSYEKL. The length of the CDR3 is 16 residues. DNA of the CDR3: TGCGCCAGCAGCCAACCTAAAACAGGGACCAGAAACACCATATATTTT. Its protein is CASSQPKTGTRNTIYF.

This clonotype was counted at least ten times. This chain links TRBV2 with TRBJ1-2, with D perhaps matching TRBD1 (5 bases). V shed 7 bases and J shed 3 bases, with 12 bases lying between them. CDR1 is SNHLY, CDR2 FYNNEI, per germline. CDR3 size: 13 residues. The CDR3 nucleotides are TGTGCCAGCAACGATAGGGACCACTATGGCTACACCTTC. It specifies CASNDRDHYGYTF. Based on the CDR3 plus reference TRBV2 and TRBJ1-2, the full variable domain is EPEVTQTPSHQVTQMGQEVILRCVPISNHLYFYWYRQILGQKVEFLVSFYNNEISEKSEIFDDQFSVERPDGSNFTLKIRSTKLEDSAMYFCASNDRDHYGYTFGSGTRLTVV.

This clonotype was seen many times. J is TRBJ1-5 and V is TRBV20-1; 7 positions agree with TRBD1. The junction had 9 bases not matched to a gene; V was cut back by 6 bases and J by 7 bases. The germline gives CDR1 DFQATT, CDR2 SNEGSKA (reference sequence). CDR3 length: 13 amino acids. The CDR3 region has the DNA TGCAGTGCAAATAGACAGGGCGGACAGCCCCAGCATTTT. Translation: CSANRQGGQPQHF.

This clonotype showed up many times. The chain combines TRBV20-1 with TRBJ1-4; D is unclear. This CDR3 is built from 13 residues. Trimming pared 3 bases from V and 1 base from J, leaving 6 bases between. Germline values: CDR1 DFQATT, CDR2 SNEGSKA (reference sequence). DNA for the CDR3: TGCAGTGCTAGGGAGCAAACTAATGAAAAACTGTTTTTT. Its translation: CSAREQTNEKLFF.

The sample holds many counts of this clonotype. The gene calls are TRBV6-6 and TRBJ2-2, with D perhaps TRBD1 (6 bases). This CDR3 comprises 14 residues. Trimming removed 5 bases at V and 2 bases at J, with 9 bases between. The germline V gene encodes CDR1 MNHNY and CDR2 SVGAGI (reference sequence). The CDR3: CASSRTANTGELFF. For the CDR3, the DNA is TGTGCCAGCAGTAGGACAGCTAACACCGGGGAGCTGTTTTTT.

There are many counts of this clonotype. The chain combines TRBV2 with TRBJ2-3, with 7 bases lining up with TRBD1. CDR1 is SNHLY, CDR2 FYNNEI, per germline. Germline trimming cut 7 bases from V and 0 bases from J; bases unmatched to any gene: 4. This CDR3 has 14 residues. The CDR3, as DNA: TGTGCCAGCACCCGGACAGGAAGCACAGATACGCAGTATTTT. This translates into CASTRTGSTDTQYF. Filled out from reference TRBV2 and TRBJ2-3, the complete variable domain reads EPEVTQTPSHQVTQMGQEVILRCVPISNHLYFYWYRQILGQKVEFLVSFYNNEISEKSEIFDDQFSVERPDGSNFTLKIRSTKLEDSAMYFCASTRTGSTDTQYFGPGTRLTVL.

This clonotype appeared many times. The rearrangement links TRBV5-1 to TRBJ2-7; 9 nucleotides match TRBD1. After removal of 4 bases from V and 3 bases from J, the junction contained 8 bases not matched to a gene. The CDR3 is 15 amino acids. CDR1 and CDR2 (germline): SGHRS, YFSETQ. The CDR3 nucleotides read TGCGCCAGCAGCGACGGGACAGGGAAGGACTACGAGCAGTACTTC. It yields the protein CASSDGTGKDYEQYF. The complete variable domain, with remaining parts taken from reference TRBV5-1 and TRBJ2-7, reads KAGVTQTPRYLIKTRGQQVTLSCSPISGHRSVSWYQQTPGQGLQFLFEYFSETQRNKGNFPGRFSGRQFSNSRSEMNVSTLELGDSALYLCASSDGTGKDYEQYFGPGTRLTVT.

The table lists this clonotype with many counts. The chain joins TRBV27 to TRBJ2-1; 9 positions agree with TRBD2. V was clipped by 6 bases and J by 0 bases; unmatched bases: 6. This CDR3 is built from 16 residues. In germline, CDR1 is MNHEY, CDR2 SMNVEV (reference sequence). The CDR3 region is CASRPLAGVSYNEQFF. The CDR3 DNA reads TGTGCCAGCAGGCCCTTAGCGGGGGTCTCCTACAATGAGCAGTTCTTC.

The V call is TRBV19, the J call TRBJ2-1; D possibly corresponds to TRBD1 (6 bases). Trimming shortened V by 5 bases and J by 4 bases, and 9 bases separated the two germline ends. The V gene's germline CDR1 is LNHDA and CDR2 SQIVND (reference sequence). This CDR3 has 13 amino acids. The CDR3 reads CASSADSYNEQFF. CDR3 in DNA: TGTGCCAGTAGTGCGGACAGTTACAATGAGCAGTTCTTC.

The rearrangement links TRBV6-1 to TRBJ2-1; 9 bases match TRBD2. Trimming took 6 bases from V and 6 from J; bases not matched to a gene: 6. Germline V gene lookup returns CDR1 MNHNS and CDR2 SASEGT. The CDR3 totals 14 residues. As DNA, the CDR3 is TGTGCCAGCAGGCGGACTAGCGTCTCCAATGAGCAGTTCTTC. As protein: CASRRTSVSNEQFF.

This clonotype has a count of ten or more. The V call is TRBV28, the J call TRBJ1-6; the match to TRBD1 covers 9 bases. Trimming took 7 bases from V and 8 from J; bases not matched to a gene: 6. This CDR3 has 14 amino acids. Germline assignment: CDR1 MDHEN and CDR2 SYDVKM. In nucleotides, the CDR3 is TGTGCCAGCACCCCGGACAGGGGTGATTCACCCCTCCACTTT. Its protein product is CASTPDRGDSPLHF.

In DNA, the CDR3 is TGCAGCGCTTTAAATGAAAAACTGTTTTTT. It translates to CSALNEKLFF. This sequence joins TRBV29-1 and TRBJ1-4; D is undetermined. Trimming cost V 7 bases and J 5 bases, with 5 bases left between them. Germline V lookup: CDR1 SQVTM, CDR2 ANQGSEA. CDR3 length: 10 amino acids.

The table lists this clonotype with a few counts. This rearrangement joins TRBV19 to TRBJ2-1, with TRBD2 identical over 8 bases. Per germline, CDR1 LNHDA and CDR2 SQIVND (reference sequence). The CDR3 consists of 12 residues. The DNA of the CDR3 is TGTGCGGCGGGAGGCCGGGACAATGAGCAGTTCTTC. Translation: CAAGGRDNEQFF.

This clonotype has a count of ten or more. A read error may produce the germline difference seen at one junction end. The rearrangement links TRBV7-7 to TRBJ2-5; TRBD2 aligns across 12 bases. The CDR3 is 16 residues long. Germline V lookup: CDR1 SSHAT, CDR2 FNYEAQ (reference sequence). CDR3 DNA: TGTGCTAGCAGCTTAGTGACTAGCGGGAGTGGTGGGACCCAGTACTTC. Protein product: CASSLVTSGSGGTQYF.